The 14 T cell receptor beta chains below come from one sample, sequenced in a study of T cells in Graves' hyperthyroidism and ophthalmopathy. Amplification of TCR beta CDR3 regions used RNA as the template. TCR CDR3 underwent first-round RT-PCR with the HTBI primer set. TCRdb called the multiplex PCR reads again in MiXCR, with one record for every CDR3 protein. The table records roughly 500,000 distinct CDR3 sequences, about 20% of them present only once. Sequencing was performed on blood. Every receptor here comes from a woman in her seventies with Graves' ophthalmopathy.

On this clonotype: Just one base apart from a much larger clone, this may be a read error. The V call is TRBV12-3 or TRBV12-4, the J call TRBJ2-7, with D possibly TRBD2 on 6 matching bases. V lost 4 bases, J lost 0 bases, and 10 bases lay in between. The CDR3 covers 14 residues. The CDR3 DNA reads TGTGCCAGCAGTTCCCGACTAGACTCCTACGAGCAGTACTTC. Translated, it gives CASSSRLDSYEQYF.

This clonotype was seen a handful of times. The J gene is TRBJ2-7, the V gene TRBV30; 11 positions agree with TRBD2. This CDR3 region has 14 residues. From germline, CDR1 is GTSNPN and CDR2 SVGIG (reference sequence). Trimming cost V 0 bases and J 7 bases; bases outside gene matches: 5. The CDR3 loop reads CAWSVLAGGGEQYF. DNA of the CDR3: TGTGCCTGGAGTGTGTTAGCGGGAGGGGGTGAGCAGTACTTC.

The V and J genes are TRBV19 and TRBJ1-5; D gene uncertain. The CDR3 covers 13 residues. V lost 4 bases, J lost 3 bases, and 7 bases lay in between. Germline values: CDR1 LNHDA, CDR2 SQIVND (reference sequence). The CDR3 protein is CASSNGVNQPQHF. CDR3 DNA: TGTGCCAGTAGTAATGGGGTCAATCAGCCCCAGCATTTT.

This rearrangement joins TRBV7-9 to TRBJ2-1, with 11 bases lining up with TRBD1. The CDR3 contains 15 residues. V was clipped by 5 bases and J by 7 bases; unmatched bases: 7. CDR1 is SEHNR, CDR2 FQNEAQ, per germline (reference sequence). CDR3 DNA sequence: TGTGCCAGCAGCCCACCGGGACAGGGGGGTAATGAGCAGTTCTTC. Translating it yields CASSPPGQGGNEQFF.

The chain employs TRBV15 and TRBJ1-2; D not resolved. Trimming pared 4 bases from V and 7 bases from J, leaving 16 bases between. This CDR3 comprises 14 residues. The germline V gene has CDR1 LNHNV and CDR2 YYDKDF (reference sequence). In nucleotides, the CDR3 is TGTGCCACCAGCAACCGGAATCGGTACTTTGGCTACACCTTC. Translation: CATSNRNRYFGYTF.

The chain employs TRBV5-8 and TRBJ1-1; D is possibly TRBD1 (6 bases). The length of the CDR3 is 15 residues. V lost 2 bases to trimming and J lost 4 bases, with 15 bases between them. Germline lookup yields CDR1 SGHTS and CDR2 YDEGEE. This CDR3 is CASSFGGVGGTEAFF. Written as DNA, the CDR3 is TGTGCCAGCAGCTTTGGAGGGGTAGGGGGCACTGAAGCTTTCTTT.

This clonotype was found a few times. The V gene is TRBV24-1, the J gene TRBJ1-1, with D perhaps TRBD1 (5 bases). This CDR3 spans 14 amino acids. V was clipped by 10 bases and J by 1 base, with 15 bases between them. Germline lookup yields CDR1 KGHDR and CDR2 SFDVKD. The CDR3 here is CATRSHGTNTEAFF. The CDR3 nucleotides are TGTGCCACTCGTAGTCACGGGACGAACACTGAAGCTTTCTTT.

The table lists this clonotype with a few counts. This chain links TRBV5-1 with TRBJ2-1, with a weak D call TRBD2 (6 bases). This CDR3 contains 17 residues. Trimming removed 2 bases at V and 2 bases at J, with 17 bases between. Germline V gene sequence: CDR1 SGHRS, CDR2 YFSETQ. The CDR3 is CASSLVPAGLAYNEQFF. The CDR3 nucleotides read TGCGCCAGCAGCTTAGTTCCGGCGGGGTTAGCCTACAATGAGCAGTTCTTC.

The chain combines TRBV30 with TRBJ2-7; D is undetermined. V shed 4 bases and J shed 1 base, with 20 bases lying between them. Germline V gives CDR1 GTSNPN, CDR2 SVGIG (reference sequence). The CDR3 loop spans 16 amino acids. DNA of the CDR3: TGTGCCTGGAACCATCATCTCGCTCCACCTTCCTACGAGCAGTACTTC. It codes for CAWNHHLAPPSYEQYF.

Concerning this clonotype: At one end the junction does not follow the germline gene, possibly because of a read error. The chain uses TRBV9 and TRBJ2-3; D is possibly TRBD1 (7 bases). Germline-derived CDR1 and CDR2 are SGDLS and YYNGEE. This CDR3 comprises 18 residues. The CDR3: CASSVMRGRESGTDTRYF. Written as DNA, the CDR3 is TGTGCCAGCAGCGTAATGCGGGGTCGGGAGTCAGGGACAGATACGCGGTATTTT.

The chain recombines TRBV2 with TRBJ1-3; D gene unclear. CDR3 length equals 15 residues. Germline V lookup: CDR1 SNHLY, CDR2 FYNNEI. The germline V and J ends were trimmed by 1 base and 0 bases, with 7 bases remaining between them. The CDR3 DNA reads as TGTGCCAGCAGTGAAGGGGGATACTCTGGAAACACCATATATTTT. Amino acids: CASSEGGYSGNTIYF. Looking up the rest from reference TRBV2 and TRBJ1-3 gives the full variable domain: EPEVTQTPSHQVTQMGQEVILRCVPISNHLYFYWYRQILGQKVEFLVSFYNNEISEKSEIFDDQFSVERPDGSNFTLKIRSTKLEDSAMYFCASSEGGYSGNTIYFGEGSWLTVV.

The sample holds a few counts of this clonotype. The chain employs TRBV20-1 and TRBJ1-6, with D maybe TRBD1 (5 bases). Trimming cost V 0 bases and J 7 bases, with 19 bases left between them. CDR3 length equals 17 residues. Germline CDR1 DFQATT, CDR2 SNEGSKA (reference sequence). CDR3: CSARDLKRGSENSPLHF. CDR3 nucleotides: TGCAGTGCTAGAGATTTAAAACGGGGCAGTGAAAATTCACCCCTCCACTTT.

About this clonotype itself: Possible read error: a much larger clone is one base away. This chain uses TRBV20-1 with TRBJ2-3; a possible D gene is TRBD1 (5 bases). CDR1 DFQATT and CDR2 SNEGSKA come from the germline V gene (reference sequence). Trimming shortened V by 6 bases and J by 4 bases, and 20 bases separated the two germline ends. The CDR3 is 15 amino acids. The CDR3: CSASDIGVGADTQYF. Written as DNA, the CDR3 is TGCAGTGCCAGCGATATAGGGGTTGGCGCAGATACGCAGTATTTT.

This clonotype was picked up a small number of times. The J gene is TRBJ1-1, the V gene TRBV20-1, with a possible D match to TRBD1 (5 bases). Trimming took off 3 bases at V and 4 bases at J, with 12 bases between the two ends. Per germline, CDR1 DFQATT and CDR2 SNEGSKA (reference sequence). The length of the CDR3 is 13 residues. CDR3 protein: CSARVGAGTEAFF. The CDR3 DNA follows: TGCAGTGCTAGGGTCGGGGCGGGCACTGAAGCTTTCTTT.